This T cell receptor (beta chain) emerged from a study of a mutant IDH1 vaccine in newly diagnosed glioma. The time point was: baseline, week 1 (first vaccination visit). Treatment defined: pre-vaccination baseline after standard-of-care therapy. Clones were read by immunoSEQ multiplex PCR, and TCRdb kept only the in-frame ones, dropping some. The data hold under 25,000 clones, with 85% to 95% observed a single time. Germline loops: CDR1 KGHSH, CDR2 LQKENI. The CDR3 loop spans 15 amino acids. Unmatched junction bases numbered 8, after V lost 6 bases and J lost 4 bases. Sample: PBMCs, taken from a glioma patient treated with radiotherapy, temozolomide or both. The V gene is TRBV18, the J gene TRBJ2-2, with 7 bases matching TRBD2. This clonotype was obtained from a man in his forties with glioma. The CDR3: CASSPGAGVTGELFF. The CDR3 nucleotides read TGTGCCAGCTCGCCAGGCGCGGGGGTCACCGGGGAGCTGTTTTTT.